Shown below are 17 T cell receptor beta chains from a single sample sequenced in a study of a mutant IDH1 vaccine in newly diagnosed glioma. The time point: baseline, week 1 (first vaccination visit). The treatment was: pre-vaccination baseline after standard-of-care therapy. TCRdb keeps only in-frame clones here, not all; method: immunoSEQ multiplex PCR. The data contain about 68,000 clones, around 74% of them singletons. Sequencing used PBMCs, obtained from a glioma patient treated with radiotherapy, temozolomide or both. The receptor source for this set is a man between 50 and 59 years old with glioma.

V gene TRBV7-2 combines with J gene TRBJ2-5; D is ambiguous. V lost 1 base to trimming and J lost 0 bases, with 6 bases between them. CDR3 length: 14 residues. In germline, CDR1 is SGHTA, CDR2 FQGNSA. The CDR3 spells CASSLVRHQETQYF. CDR3 DNA: TGTGCCAGCAGCTTAGTTCGGCACCAAGAGACCCAGTACTTC.

This sequence joins TRBV6-1 and TRBJ2-2; D is uncertain. CDR3 length: 14 amino acids. In germline, CDR1 is MNHNS, CDR2 SASEGT. V was shortened by 2 bases and J by 4 bases, with 8 bases between the two germline ends. CDR3 residues: CASSERLSTGELFF. The DNA for the CDR3 is TGTGCCAGCAGTGAACGGCTCTCCACCGGGGAGCTGTTTTTT.

The V gene is TRBV9, the J gene TRBJ1-1; weak D call: TRBD1 (6 bases). V was clipped by 0 bases and J by 5 bases, with 8 bases between them. The CDR3 contains 13 residues. Germline V gene sequence: CDR1 SGDLS, CDR2 YYNGEE. CDR3: CASSVDGTTEAFF. The CDR3 DNA sequence: TGTGCCAGCAGCGTAGATGGGACAACTGAAGCTTTCTTT.

This chain joins TRBV30 and TRBJ1-2; D is uncertain. Germline V gives CDR1 GTSNPN, CDR2 SVGIG (reference sequence). V lost 0 bases and J lost 7, with 15 bases in between. This CDR3 spans 14 amino acids. The CDR3 region is CAWSVSVVEGGYTF. CDR3 coding DNA: TGTGCCTGGAGTGTATCGGTAGTTGAGGGTGGCTACACCTTC.

The gene calls are TRBV10-3 and TRBJ2-2, with D possibly called TRBD1 or TRBD2 (5 bases each). The germline V gene has CDR1 ENHRY and CDR2 SYGVKD. CDR3 length: 13 amino acids. V lost 8 bases and J lost 6, with 13 bases in between. CDR3 nucleotides: TGTGCCATCGGGGGTCGATGGGCCGGGGAGCTGTTTTTT. Protein sequence: CAIGGRWAGELFF.

This clone was counted only a few times. This chain joins TRBV29-1 and TRBJ1-4; D ambiguous. Per germline, CDR1 SQVTM and CDR2 ANQGSEA. The CDR3 has 12 amino acids. The germline V and J ends were trimmed by 7 bases and 5 bases, with 11 bases remaining between them. DNA of the CDR3: TGCAGCGGGTGGACCGAGAATGAAAAACTGTTTTTT. Protein product: CSGWTENEKLFF.

The CDR3 loop reads CASSLEGNSYEQYF. CDR3 in DNA: TGTGCCAGCAGCTTAGAAGGAAACTCCTACGAGCAGTACTTC. This chain uses TRBV7-8 with TRBJ2-7; D unclear. The germline CDR1 and CDR2 sequences are SGHVS and FQNEAQ. V gave up 1 base and J gave up 0 bases, with 7 bases separating them. This CDR3 contains 14 residues.

The chain couples TRBV7-9 to TRBJ2-7; 7 bases fit TRBD1. Germline CDR1 is SEHNR and CDR2 is FQNEAQ (reference sequence). The junction had 14 bases not matched to a gene; V was cut back by 4 bases and J by 11 bases. CDR3 length: 14 amino acids. For the CDR3, the DNA is TGTGCCAGCAGCTCCGGGACAGTAGGCCTAGGGGAGTACTTC. It codes for CASSSGTVGLGEYF.

The V call is TRBV10-3, the J call TRBJ2-1, with unresolved D. Deletions cut 3 bases from V and 0 bases from J, with 12 bases between. CDR3 length equals 16 residues. The germline gives CDR1 ENHRY, CDR2 SYGVKD. CDR3 residues: CAISERTPSSYNEQFF. In DNA form, the CDR3 reads TGTGCCATCAGTGAAAGGACGCCAAGCTCCTACAATGAGCAGTTCTTC.

This chain links TRBV19 with TRBJ1-1; a possible D gene is TRBD1 (6 bases). Germline CDR1 LNHDA, CDR2 SQIVND (reference sequence). There are 13 residues in the CDR3. V dropped 8 bases and J dropped 4 bases, with 14 bases sitting between them. The CDR3 sequence: CASGKGGRTEAFF. In DNA, the CDR3 is TGTGCCAGTGGCAAGGGGGGCCGCACTGAAGCTTTCTTT.

The chain has TRBV27 and TRBJ2-7; 11 bases are shared with TRBD2. The length of the CDR3 is 15 residues. Germline CDR1 MNHEY, CDR2 SMNVEV (reference sequence). With V trimmed by 5 bases and J by 3 bases, 6 bases remained unmatched. DNA of the CDR3: TGTGCCAGCAGTCGCACCGGGACTAGCGGCTACGAGCAGTACTTC. It specifies CASSRTGTSGYEQYF.

This chain uses TRBV6-5 with TRBJ2-3; no reliable D call. The CDR3 is 11 residues long. The V end lost 6 bases, the J end lost 6 bases, and 7 bases lay between the germline ends. Germline values: CDR1 MNHEY, CDR2 SVGAGI. CDR3 loop: CASSLGDTQYF. CDR3 DNA sequence: TGTGCCAGCAGCCTCGGTGATACGCAGTATTTT.

This chain links TRBV2 with TRBJ2-5; D is possibly TRBD2 (6 bases). This CDR3 is 14 amino acids long. CDR1 is SNHLY, CDR2 FYNNEI, per germline. Trimming shortened V by 5 bases and J by 2 bases, and 12 bases separated the two germline ends. Here the CDR3 reads CASSPRELQETQYF. The CDR3 DNA reads as TGTGCCAGCAGTCCTCGGGAGTTACAAGAGACCCAGTACTTC.

The gene calls are TRBV18 and TRBJ1-4; no clear D gene. V lost 3 bases to trimming and J lost 0 bases, with 11 bases between them. This CDR3 is 16 amino acids long. Germline assignment: CDR1 KGHSH and CDR2 LQKENI. CDR3 loop: CASSPPNRATNEKLFF. The DNA for the CDR3 is TGTGCCAGCTCACCCCCGAACAGAGCAACTAATGAAAAACTGTTTTTT.

The J gene is TRBJ1-2, the V gene TRBV23-1; 7 nucleotides line up with TRBD1. TRBV23-1 is labeled an ORF, and its function is uncertain. J lost 1 base, V lost 0 bases, and 11 bases had no gene match. The CDR3 runs to 18 residues. CDR3 nucleotides: TGCGCCAGCAGTCAATCAATGCCAGGGGGTCTGTTTAACTATGGCTACACCTTC. It codes for CASSQSMPGGLFNYGYTF.

The chain employs TRBV10-3 and TRBJ2-7; D might be TRBD2 (5 bases). The V and J ends lost 6 bases and 5 bases respectively, with 11 bases between them. The CDR3 length is 12 residues. Germline V gene data show CDR1 as ENHRY and CDR2 as SYGVKD. The CDR3 protein is CAIRSLRDEQYF. CDR3 DNA: TGTGCCATCAGGTCCTTGCGGGACGAGCAGTACTTC.

This clone appeared once. V and J are TRBV30 and TRBJ2-7; TRBD2 agrees at 11 bases. Trimming cost V 4 bases and J 4 bases; bases outside gene matches: 6. The germline CDR1 and CDR2 sequences are GTSNPN and SVGIG (reference sequence). This CDR3 comprises 14 residues. The CDR3 reads CAWKTTSGGYEQYF. As DNA, the CDR3 is TGTGCCTGGAAGACAACTAGCGGGGGTTACGAGCAGTACTTC.